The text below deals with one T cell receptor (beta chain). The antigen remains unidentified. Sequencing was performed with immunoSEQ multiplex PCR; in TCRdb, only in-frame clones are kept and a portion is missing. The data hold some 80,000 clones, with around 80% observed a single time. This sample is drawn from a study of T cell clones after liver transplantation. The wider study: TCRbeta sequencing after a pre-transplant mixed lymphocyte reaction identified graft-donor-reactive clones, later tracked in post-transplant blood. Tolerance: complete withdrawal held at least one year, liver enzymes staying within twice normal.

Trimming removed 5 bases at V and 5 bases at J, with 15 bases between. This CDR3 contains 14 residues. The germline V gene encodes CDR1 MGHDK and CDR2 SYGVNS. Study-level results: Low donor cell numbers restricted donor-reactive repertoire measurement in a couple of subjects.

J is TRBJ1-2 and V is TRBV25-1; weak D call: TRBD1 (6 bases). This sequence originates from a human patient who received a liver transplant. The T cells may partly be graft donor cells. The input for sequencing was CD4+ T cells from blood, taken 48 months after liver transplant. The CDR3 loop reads CASSHQQGTYGYTF. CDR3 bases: TGTGCCAGCAGTCACCAACAGGGTACTTATGGCTACACCTTC.